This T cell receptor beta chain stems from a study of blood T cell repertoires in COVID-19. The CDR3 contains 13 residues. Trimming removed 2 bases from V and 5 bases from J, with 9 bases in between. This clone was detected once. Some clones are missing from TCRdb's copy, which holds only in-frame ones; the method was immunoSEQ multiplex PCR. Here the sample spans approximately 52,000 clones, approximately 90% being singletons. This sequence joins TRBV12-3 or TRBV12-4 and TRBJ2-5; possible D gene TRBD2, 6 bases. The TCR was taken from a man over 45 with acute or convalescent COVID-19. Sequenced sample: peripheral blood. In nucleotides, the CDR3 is TGTGCCAGCAGTTTAAGGGCGGGGGAGACCCAGTACTTC. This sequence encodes CASSLRAGETQYF.